One and the same sample provided the 29 T cell receptor beta chains below, sequenced in a study of glioma-infiltrating T cells. Amplification of TCR alpha and beta CDR3 regions from RNA used iRepertoire nested multiplex PCR. TCRdb re-called the multiplex PCR reads through MiXCR, storing one row per CDR3 protein. The sample yields about 89,000 distinct CDR3 sequences, roughly 23% seen once. The specimen was glioma tissue, nonneoplastic brain tissue, or PBMCs (not recorded which). Receptors originate from a human donor with low-grade glioma or glioblastoma, undergoing nonglioma brain surgery, or in good health (not recorded which).

The chain links TRBV14 to TRBJ2-2; a weak D match, TRBD1 (6 bases). Trimming cost V 1 base and J 4 bases, with 10 bases left between them. CDR3 length equals 15 residues. Germline-derived CDR1 and CDR2 are SGHDN and FVKESK. CDR3 DNA: TGTGCCAGCAGCCAAGCCTCAGGGGCCACCGGGGAGCTGTTTTTT. It codes for CASSQASGATGELFF.

This clonotype was seen many times. The chain uses TRBV19 and TRBJ2-7, with D tentatively TRBD1 (6 bases). The germline V gene encodes CDR1 LNHDA and CDR2 SQIVND (reference sequence). The germline V and J ends were trimmed by 3 bases and 0 bases, with 9 bases remaining between them. This CDR3 has 14 amino acids. CDR3 nucleotides: TGTGCCAGTAGTATCGGACAGACCTCCTACGAGCAGTACTTC. Translated: CASSIGQTSYEQYF.

V is TRBV27 and J is TRBJ2-1; 9 nucleotides agree with TRBD2. Germline assignment: CDR1 MNHEY and CDR2 SMNVEV (reference sequence). With 6 bases clipped from V and 5 bases from J, the junction kept 8 bases outside the gene matches. This CDR3 region has 15 residues. CDR3 loop: CASSIGTSNNNEQFF. The CDR3 coding sequence is TGTGCCAGCAGCATCGGGACTAGCAACAACAATGAGCAGTTCTTC.

This clonotype was seen once. V gene TRBV5-1 combines with J gene TRBJ2-5; D gene uncertain. Per germline, CDR1 SGHRS and CDR2 YFSETQ. The CDR3 is 17 amino acids. V dropped 1 base and J dropped 4 bases, with 20 bases sitting between them. The CDR3: CASSLPAYTVLGETQYF. In DNA form, the CDR3 reads TGCGCCAGCAGCTTGCCCGCATACACCGTCCTGGGAGAGACCCAGTACTTC.

V is TRBV11-1 and J is TRBJ1-6; D gene ambiguous. The length of the CDR3 is 16 residues. Germline lookup yields CDR1 SGHAT and CDR2 FQDESV (reference sequence). V was pared by 2 bases and J by 8 bases, with 16 bases between. The CDR3 is CASSLRWAVPDSPLHF. Here the CDR3 DNA reads TGTGCCAGCAGCTTACGATGGGCAGTTCCTGATTCACCCCTCCACTTT.

On this clonotype: This may come from a read error, since a much larger clone is one base off. The gene calls are TRBV20-1 and TRBJ2-1; perhaps D is TRBD1 or TRBD2 (6 bases each). Germline assignment: CDR1 DFQATT and CDR2 SNEGSKA (reference sequence). The CDR3 has 15 residues. CDR3 amino acids: CSAPLVGGPSNEQLF. The CDR3 coding sequence is TGCAGTGCTCCCCTCGTAGGGGGGCCCTCCAATGAGCAGCTCTTC.

About this clonotype: With a much larger clone just one base away, this may be a read error. The chain employs TRBV7-8 and TRBJ1-1, with D hard to call. The germline V gene has CDR1 SGHVS and CDR2 FQNEAQ. There are 13 residues in the CDR3. The CDR3 region has the DNA TGTGCCGGCAGCTTAGAACGATACACTGAAGCTTTCTTT. Amino acids: CAGSLERYTEAFF.

The chain combines TRBV5-4 with TRBJ1-1, with 8 nucleotides matching TRBD1. There are 14 residues in the CDR3. Germline CDR1 and CDR2: SGHNT and YYREEE (reference sequence). The V and J ends lost 4 bases and 5 bases, in that order; junction bases with no gene match: 7. CDR3 nucleotide sequence: TGTGCCAGCAGCACCAGACAGGGGCGGACTGAAGCTTTCTTT. Protein sequence: CASSTRQGRTEAFF. Combining the CDR3 with reference TRBV5-4 and TRBJ1-1 gives the whole variable domain ETGVTQSPTHLIKTRGQQVTLRCSSQSGHNTVSWYQQALGQGPQFIFQYYREEENGRGNFPPRFSGLQFPNYSSELNVNALELDDSALYLCASSTRQGRTEAFFGQGTRLTVV.

This clonotype occurred many times. The V call is TRBV6-1, the J call TRBJ1-2; D call uncertain. Trimming removed 6 bases at V and 2 bases at J, with 10 bases between. The CDR3 is 13 residues long. From germline, CDR1 is MNHNS and CDR2 SASEGT. CDR3 region: CASSWTANYGYTF. The CDR3 DNA reads as TGTGCCAGCAGCTGGACGGCCAACTATGGCTACACCTTC.

V usage is TRBV3-1 and J usage is TRBJ2-5; no clear D. Germline V gives CDR1 LGHDT, CDR2 YNNKEL (reference sequence). V gave up 4 bases and J gave up 1 base, with 10 bases separating them. CDR3 length: 14 amino acids. CDR3 DNA sequence: TGTGCCAGCAGCCGGGGTCGACTCCAAGAGACCCAGTACTTC. Its translation: CASSRGRLQETQYF.

This clonotype was seen a handful of times. Sequence at one end of the junction differs from germline and may be a read error. CDR3 in DNA: TGCAGTGCTAAACGGAAAGAAAGTTGGGACGAGCAGTACTTT. Its translation: CSAKRKESWDEQYF. The V gene is TRBV20-1, the J gene TRBJ2-7, with D possibly being TRBD1 or TRBD2 (5 bases each). The CDR3 runs 14 residues. Germline CDR1 is DFQATT and CDR2 is SNEGSKA (reference sequence).

This clonotype appeared a few times. The chain carries TRBV19 and TRBJ2-1; a possible D gene is TRBD1 (6 bases). V was cut by 10 bases and J by 3 bases, with 16 bases left in between. CDR1 and CDR2 from the germline V gene are LNHDA and SQIVND (reference sequence). The CDR3 loop spans 14 amino acids. The CDR3, as DNA: TGTGCCACGGTGGCCGGGACATTCTACAATGAGCAGTTCTTC. This encodes CATVAGTFYNEQFF.

This clonotype was observed many times. V usage is TRBV4-1 and J usage is TRBJ1-1; D call uncertain. From germline, CDR1 is MGHRA and CDR2 YSYEKL. V lost 4 bases to trimming and J lost 1 base, with 10 bases between them. The CDR3 loop spans 14 amino acids. The CDR3, as DNA: TGCGCCAGCAGCCCGCCGAGAGCGAACACTGAAGCTTTCTTT. Translating it yields CASSPPRANTEAFF.

Points on this clonotype: A read error is possible here, since a much larger clone lies one base away. This chain uses TRBV29-1 with TRBJ1-5, with D hard to call. CDR1 is SQVTM and CDR2 is ANQGSEA in the germline V gene. The length of the CDR3 is 15 residues. Trimming took off 6 bases at V and 4 bases at J, with 19 bases between the two ends. CDR3: CSVQEGRASNQPQHF. CDR3 nucleotide sequence: TGCAGCGTCCAAGAGGGAAGGGCCTCTAATCAGCCCCAGCATTTT.

The chain joins TRBV7-9 to TRBJ1-1, with a tentative D call TRBD1 (6 bases). Between the trimmed V and J ends, which lost 1 base and 10 bases, there was a span of 13 bases. The CDR3 is 13 residues long. In germline, CDR1 is SEHNR, CDR2 FQNEAQ (reference sequence). The chain's CDR3 is CASSLETGLGAFF. In DNA, the CDR3 is TGTGCCAGCAGCTTAGAAACAGGGTTAGGAGCTTTCTTT.

Details on this clonotype: One end of the junction fails to match germline, which may point to a read error. The chain carries TRBV11-2 and TRBJ1-2; D may be TRBD1 (6 bases). CDR3 size: 13 residues. Germline lookup yields CDR1 SGHAT and CDR2 FQNNGV. The CDR3 loop is CASSGQINYGCTF. CDR3 coding DNA: TGTGCCAGCAGCGGACAGATCAACTATGGCTGCACCTTC.

This clonotype appeared many times. The chain is built from TRBV7-7 and TRBJ2-7, with a possible D match to TRBD1 (6 bases). V shed 5 bases and J shed 3 bases, with 20 bases lying between them. The CDR3 length is 16 residues. Germline lookup yields CDR1 SSHAT and CDR2 FNYEAQ (reference sequence). The CDR3 loop reads CASSLSGQPKVYEQYF. CDR3 nucleotide sequence: TGTGCCAGCAGCCTTAGTGGACAGCCTAAAGTCTACGAGCAGTACTTC.

CDR3 sequence: CAISEIEEQYF. DNA for the CDR3: TGTGCCATCAGTGAAATCGAAGAGCAGTACTTC. J is TRBJ2-7 and V is TRBV10-3, with unresolved D. The CDR3 has 11 residues. The V gene lost 3 bases and the J gene lost 7 bases, with 7 bases spanning the gap. CDR1 and CDR2 from the germline V gene are ENHRY and SYGVKD.

The chain carries TRBV2 and TRBJ2-3; D possibly corresponds to TRBD1 (6 bases). Germline V gene lookup returns CDR1 SNHLY and CDR2 FYNNEI. V shed 4 bases and J shed 2 bases, with 22 bases lying between them. This CDR3 comprises 18 residues. The CDR3 region has the DNA TGTGCCAGCAGTGGGACAGATGAGAAGGGGTATTTCACAGATACGCAGTATTTT. This translates into CASSGTDEKGYFTDTQYF.

A word on this clonotype: A much more abundant neighbour one base away suggests this may be a read error. The CDR3 region has the DNA TGTGCCAGCAGCTTGGGTTTGCCGGGTGAAGCTTTCTTT. Its protein is CASSLGLPGEAFF. The V and J genes are TRBV5-4 and TRBJ1-1; D uncertain. Germline values: CDR1 SGHNT, CDR2 YYREEE (reference sequence). Deletions cut 0 bases from V and 7 bases from J, with 10 bases between. CDR3 size: 13 residues. Full variable domain (missing parts from reference TRBV5-4 and TRBJ1-1): ETGVTQSPTHLIKTRGQQVTLRCSSQSGHNTVSWYQQALGQGPQFIFQYYREEENGRGNFPPRFSGLQFPNYSSELNVNALELDDSALYLCASSLGLPGEAFFGQGTRLTVV.

In its sample, this clonotype was seen many times. One end of the junction fails to match germline, which may point to a read error. V gene TRBV12-3 or TRBV12-4 combines with J gene TRBJ2-7; D is unresolved. The CDR3 covers 13 residues. This CDR3 is CASSLSQVYPPFF. For the CDR3, the DNA is TGTGCCAGCAGTTTAAGCCAAGTCTACCCCCCTTTCTTC.

The V and J genes are TRBV12-3 or TRBV12-4 and TRBJ2-3; possibly TRBD1 for D (6 bases). The CDR3 is 15 amino acids. Trimming pared 9 bases from V and 5 bases from J, leaving 21 bases between. This chain's CDR3 is CARSHRDTVRDTQYF. DNA of the CDR3: TGTGCCAGAAGTCACCGGGACACGGTTAGAGATACGCAGTATTTT.

Notes on this clonotype: A much larger clone lies one base from this, so it may be a read error. The CDR3 loop reads CASRRRQQTNYGYTF. The CDR3 DNA is TGTGCCAGCAGACGTCGACAGCAGACTAACTATGGCTACACCTTC. This rearrangement joins TRBV7-9 to TRBJ1-2; D possibly corresponds to TRBD1 (5 bases). The CDR3 consists of 15 residues. Germline loops: CDR1 SEHNR, CDR2 FQNEAQ (reference sequence). The V and J ends lost 6 bases and 0 bases respectively, with 14 bases between them.

Comment on this clonotype: A read error may explain this, as a much larger clone is one base away. The J gene is TRBJ1-1, the V gene TRBV5-1, with D possibly being TRBD1 (5 bases). CDR1 SGHRS and CDR2 YFSETQ come from the germline V gene. The V and J ends lost 7 bases and 2 bases respectively, with 12 bases between them. The CDR3 covers 13 residues. The CDR3 DNA reads TGCGCCAGCGGGGGGGACGGAAACACTGAAGCTTTCTTT. Its protein is CASGGDGNTEAFF.

This clonotype was counted a few times. With a much larger clone just one base away, this may be a read error. The rearrangement links TRBV12-3 or TRBV12-4 to TRBJ1-1; D not resolved. This CDR3 contains 13 residues. V was shortened by 5 bases and J by 3 bases, with 10 bases between the two germline ends. The DNA of the CDR3 is TGTGCCAGCAGTAGGGAGGTGGACACTGAAGCTTTCTTT. This sequence encodes CASSREVDTEAFF.

A note on this clonotype: A much larger clonotype is one base distant, so this may be a read error. No conserved phenylalanine or tryptophan is present at the end of the CDR3, so a read error is the likely explanation. The rearrangement links TRBV18 to TRBJ2-7; D ambiguous. CDR3 length equals 13 residues. Trimming left V 2 bases short and J 0 bases short, with 5 bases between. The germline CDR1 and CDR2 sequences are KGHSH and LQKENI. CDR3 in amino acids: CASSPGSSYEQYL. In DNA, the CDR3 is TGTGCCAGCTCACCAGGCAGCTCCTACGAGCAGTACTTA.

The chain is built from TRBV6-5 and TRBJ2-3; the match to TRBD2 covers 8 bases. This CDR3 has 17 residues. The germline V gene has CDR1 MNHEY and CDR2 SVGAGI. CDR3 protein: CVIRSGTRAIHGDTQYF. The CDR3 nucleotides are TGTGTTATCAGGTCCGGGACTAGAGCCATTCATGGAGATACGCAGTATTTT.

This clonotype was seen at least ten times. The V and J genes are TRBV6-1 and TRBJ2-1, with unresolved D. Germline-derived CDR1 and CDR2 are MNHNS and SASEGT. Trimming left V 0 bases short and J 7 bases short, with 10 bases between. CDR3 length: 14 amino acids. The CDR3 nucleotides are TGTGCCAGCAGTGAAGCCTATGAGAGGAATGAGCAGTTCTTC. Translated, it gives CASSEAYERNEQFF.

This clonotype has a single count. V is TRBV6-1 and J is TRBJ1-3, with 7 bases aligning to TRBD1. Germline assignment: CDR1 MNHNS and CDR2 SASEGT. The CDR3 consists of 13 residues. V trimming: 10 bases; J trimming: 3 bases; junction bases outside the gene matches: 6. CDR3 region: CANSRTGGNTIYF. Written as DNA, the CDR3 is TGTGCCAATAGCAGGACAGGTGGAAACACCATATATTTT.